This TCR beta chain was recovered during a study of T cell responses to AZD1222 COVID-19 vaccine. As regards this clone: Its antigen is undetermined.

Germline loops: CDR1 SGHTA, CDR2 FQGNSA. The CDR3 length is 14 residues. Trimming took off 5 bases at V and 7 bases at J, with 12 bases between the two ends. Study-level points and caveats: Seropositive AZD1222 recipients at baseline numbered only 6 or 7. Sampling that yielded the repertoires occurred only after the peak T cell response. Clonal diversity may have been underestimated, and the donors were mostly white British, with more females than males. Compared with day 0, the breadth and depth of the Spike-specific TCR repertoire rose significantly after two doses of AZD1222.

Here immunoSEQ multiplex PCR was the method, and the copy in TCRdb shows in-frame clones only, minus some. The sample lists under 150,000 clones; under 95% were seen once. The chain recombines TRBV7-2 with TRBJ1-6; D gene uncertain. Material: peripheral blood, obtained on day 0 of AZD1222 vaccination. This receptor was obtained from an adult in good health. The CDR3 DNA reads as TGTGCCAGCAGCGCCGAAGGGCAAAATTCACCCCTCCACTTT. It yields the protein CASSAEGQNSPLHF.